Shown below are 6 T cell receptor beta chains from a single sample sequenced in a study of blood T cell repertoires in COVID-19. Profiling relied on immunoSEQ multiplex PCR, and the TCRdb table lists in-frame clones only, not all of them. The sample lists about 250,000 clones; about 91% were seen once. Sequences were obtained from peripheral blood. The source of these receptors is a woman aged 30 to 39 with COVID-19, enrolled during active disease.

This chain uses TRBV2 with TRBJ2-1, with a possible D match to TRBD1 (5 bases). V dropped 5 bases and J dropped 5 bases, with 16 bases sitting between them. Germline-derived CDR1 and CDR2 are SNHLY and FYNNEI. The CDR3 length is 15 residues. This CDR3 is CASSILGAVDNEQFF. The DNA for the CDR3 is TGTGCCAGCAGTATCTTAGGGGCGGTTGACAATGAGCAGTTCTTC.

The rearrangement links TRBV11-2 to TRBJ2-7; D is unclear. Trimming shortened V by 5 bases and J by 0 bases, and 14 bases separated the two germline ends. Per the germline V gene, CDR1 is SGHAT and CDR2 is FQNNGV. CDR3 size: 15 residues. The DNA for the CDR3 is TGTGCCAGCAGCCTGTACGGGTCCCCCTCCTACGAGCAGTACGTC. Translation: CASSLYGSPSYEQYV.

This chain joins TRBV6-2 or TRBV6-3 and TRBJ2-3, with 12 nucleotides matching TRBD2. Germline V gene lookup returns CDR1 MNHEY and CDR2 SVGEGT. The CDR3 runs 18 residues. The junction had 11 bases not matched to a gene; V was cut back by 5 bases and J by 2 bases. The CDR3, as DNA: TGTGCCAGCAGTAGGAGACTAGCGGGGGTTGCTGTCACAGATACGCAGTATTTT. It specifies CASSRRLAGVAVTDTQYF.

This clone was counted once. The V gene is TRBV19, the J gene TRBJ1-2, with 7 bases that match TRBD1. CDR1 and CDR2 from the germline V gene are LNHDA and SQIVND (reference sequence). The CDR3 extends over 14 amino acids. V lost 3 bases to trimming and J lost 2 bases; unmatched junction nucleotides: 3. The CDR3 bases are TGTGCCAGTAGTATTACGACAGGGAACTATGGCTACACCTTC. This sequence encodes CASSITTGNYGYTF.

In this sample, this clone turned up once. The DNA for the CDR3 is TGTGCCAGCAGTGGACTAGCGGGAGGGCCTCCGTTCTTC. Residues: CASSGLAGGPPFF. V usage is TRBV2 and J usage is TRBJ2-1; TRBD2 matches at 14 bases. V shed 4 bases, J shed 15 bases, and the junction held 5 bases outside the gene matches. CDR3 length equals 13 residues. Per germline, CDR1 SNHLY and CDR2 FYNNEI.

This chain uses TRBV7-9 with TRBJ1-6; 9 nucleotides agree with TRBD1. Germline V gene data show CDR1 as SEHNR and CDR2 as FQNEAQ (reference sequence). The CDR3 consists of 16 residues. J gave up 8 bases and V 0 bases, and 5 bases lay outside the gene matches. CDR3 sequence: CASSLARTGEDSPLHF. The CDR3 nucleotides read TGTGCCAGCAGCTTAGCCAGGACAGGGGAGGATTCACCCCTCCACTTT.